The 24 T cell receptor beta chains below were found in one sample sequenced in a study of shared clonotypes between healthy human individuals. Method: immunoSEQ multiplex PCR; TCRdb's copy keeps in-frame clones and lacks some. The data contain some 2.1 million clones, 95% of them singletons. The sequenced sample consisted of naive CD4+ T cells sorted from blood. The subset: CD45RA+ positively selected. These receptors all stem from a man aged 18 to 29 in good health.

About this clone: The same CDR3 also results from other DNA sequences found in this sample. V gene TRBV18 combines with J gene TRBJ1-3; D gene unclear. Germline V gene sequence: CDR1 KGHSH, CDR2 LQKENI. Trimming removed 3 bases at V and 0 bases at J, with 9 bases between. The CDR3 covers 15 residues. CDR3: CASSPGQSSGNTIYF. The CDR3 DNA is TGTGCCAGCTCACCGGGCCAGAGCTCTGGAAACACCATATATTTT.

This rearrangement joins TRBV7-9 to TRBJ2-1, with D tentatively TRBD1 or TRBD2 (5 bases each). Germline V gene lookup returns CDR1 SEHNR and CDR2 FQNEAQ (reference sequence). Trimming shortened V by 2 bases and J by 6 bases, and 11 bases separated the two germline ends. The CDR3 is made up of 14 amino acids. DNA of the CDR3: TGTGCCAGCAGCTTACCGGGGCTGGGCAATGAGCAGTTCTTC. Translation gives CASSLPGLGNEQFF.

Turning to this clone: Other DNA sequences in this sample translate to the same CDR3. The chain uses TRBV2 and TRBJ2-5; D call uncertain. Germline V gene data show CDR1 as SNHLY and CDR2 as FYNNEI. V lost 7 bases and J lost 2, with 8 bases in between. The CDR3 length is 12 residues. CDR3 amino acids: CASKAAQETQYF. Written as DNA, the CDR3 is TGTGCCAGCAAGGCTGCGCAAGAGACCCAGTACTTC.

On this clone itself: Other DNA sequences in the same sample also yield this CDR3. The V call is TRBV30, the J call TRBJ2-1, with TRBD1 as a possible D gene (5 bases). The V and J ends lost 0 bases and 5 bases respectively, with 5 bases between them. The CDR3 spans 12 residues. Germline values: CDR1 GTSNPN, CDR2 SVGIG (reference sequence). The CDR3 DNA sequence: TGTGCCTGGAGTGTCAGGGACAATGAGCAGTTCTTC. Its translation is CAWSVRDNEQFF. The whole variable domain, remainder taken from reference TRBV30 and TRBJ2-1, is SQTIHQWPATLVQPVGSPLSLECTVEGTSNPNLYWYRQAAGRGLQLLFYSVGIGQISSEVPQNLSASRPQDRQFILSSKKLLLSDSGFYLCAWSVRDNEQFFGPGTRLTVL.

The chain's CDR3 is CASSQEGSGPSTDTQYF. CDR3 DNA sequence: TGCGCCAGCAGCCAAGAAGGATCGGGGCCTAGCACAGATACGCAGTATTTT. V is TRBV4-3 and J is TRBJ2-3, with D possibly called TRBD1 or TRBD2 (5 bases each). The length of the CDR3 is 17 residues. CDR1 and CDR2 (germline): LGHNA, YSLEER. V was clipped by 0 bases and J by 0 bases, with 13 bases between them.

The chain uses TRBV4-1 and TRBJ1-1, with 7 bases lining up with TRBD1. Germline trimming cut 1 base from V and 5 bases from J; bases unmatched to any gene: 7. This CDR3 comprises 15 residues. CDR1 is MGHRA, CDR2 YSYEKL, per germline. The CDR3 is CASSQGQGGVTEAFF. CDR3 nucleotide sequence: TGCGCCAGCAGCCAAGGCCAGGGGGGTGTGACTGAAGCTTTCTTT.

The table lists this clone with a count of one. This rearrangement joins TRBV5-8 to TRBJ2-7; D might be TRBD1 (6 bases). Germline values: CDR1 SGHTS, CDR2 YDEGEE. CDR3 length: 19 residues. Trimming removed 0 bases at V and 2 bases at J, with 24 bases between. The DNA for the CDR3 is TGTGCCAGCAGCTTGGTGCATCGATGGTACCGGGACATCACCTACGAGCAGTACTTC. The encoded protein is CASSLVHRWYRDITYEQYF.

This chain joins TRBV7-6 and TRBJ2-3; possible D gene TRBD2, 5 bases. The germline V gene has CDR1 SGHVS and CDR2 FNYEAQ. The CDR3 has 16 amino acids. Trimming shortened V by 4 bases and J by 2 bases, and 16 bases separated the two germline ends. CDR3 DNA sequence: TGTGCCAGCAGCTATGGTGGGCAGCGGACCACAGATACGCAGTATTTT. Residues: CASSYGGQRTTDTQYF.

V usage is TRBV7-2 and J usage is TRBJ2-5; D unresolved. The CDR3 covers 15 residues. Germline lookup yields CDR1 SGHTA and CDR2 FQGNSA. Trimming shortened V by 1 base and J by 0 bases, and 9 bases separated the two germline ends. The chain's CDR3 is CASSLDSYNQETQYF. The CDR3 bases are TGTGCCAGCAGCTTAGATTCCTACAACCAAGAGACCCAGTACTTC.

On this clone: Other DNA sequences in the sample encode the same CDR3. This rearrangement joins TRBV30 to TRBJ2-7; 9 positions match TRBD1. Trimming removed 5 bases from V and 0 bases from J; junction bases left unmatched: 2. Germline-derived CDR1 and CDR2 are GTSNPN and SVGIG (reference sequence). This CDR3 region has 13 residues. CDR3 bases: TGTGCCTGGGGGACAGGGAGCTCCTACGAGCAGTACTTC. Protein product: CAWGTGSSYEQYF.

V gene TRBV9 combines with J gene TRBJ1-1; possibly TRBD1 for D (5 bases). Germline V gives CDR1 SGDLS, CDR2 YYNGEE. Between the trimmed V and J ends, which lost 1 base and 3 bases, there was a span of 10 bases. CDR3 length: 14 amino acids. The CDR3 nucleotides read TGTGCCAGCAGCGTACAGGGTAGGGACACTGAAGCTTTCTTT. It codes for CASSVQGRDTEAFF.

This clone came up a few times. The V and J genes are TRBV4-1 and TRBJ1-1; D ambiguous. Trimming removed 4 bases at V and 1 base at J, with 13 bases between. Germline CDR1 is MGHRA and CDR2 is YSYEKL. The CDR3 length is 15 residues. The CDR3 loop is CASSPIMEKNTEAFF. In nucleotides, the CDR3 is TGCGCCAGCAGCCCTATCATGGAGAAGAACACTGAAGCTTTCTTT.

The chain recombines TRBV6-5 with TRBJ1-1; D unresolved. The CDR3 has 13 amino acids. Germline CDR1 and CDR2: MNHEY and SVGAGI. Trimming took 6 bases from V and 5 from J, leaving 13 bases between them. The CDR3: CASRGPGGTEAFF. The CDR3 coding sequence is TGTGCCAGCAGAGGGCCCGGTGGTACTGAAGCTTTCTTT.

V and J are TRBV7-6 and TRBJ1-3, with 7 bases that match TRBD1. The CDR3 spans 16 residues. Germline V gives CDR1 SGHVS, CDR2 FNYEAQ. The J segment lost 2 bases and the V segment lost 7 bases, leaving 11 bases of the junction unmatched. The CDR3 protein is CASTSYDRATGNTIYF. In DNA, the CDR3 is TGTGCCAGCACCTCTTATGACAGGGCAACTGGAAACACCATATATTTT.

This clone came up a few times. The chain links TRBV5-1 to TRBJ2-7, with 9 bases fitting TRBD2. The CDR3 covers 16 residues. The germline gives CDR1 SGHRS, CDR2 YFSETQ. V shed 1 base and J 0 bases; nucleotides not matched to a gene: 5. The CDR3, as DNA: TGCGCCAGCAGCTTGCTCAGCGGGAGGTTCTCCTACGAGCAGTACTTC. Its protein is CASSLLSGRFSYEQYF. Drawing the rest from reference TRBV5-1 and TRBJ2-7, the complete variable domain is KAGVTQTPRYLIKTRGQQVTLSCSPISGHRSVSWYQQTPGQGLQFLFEYFSETQRNKGNFPGRFSGRQFSNSRSEMNVSTLELGDSALYLCASSLLSGRFSYEQYFGPGTRLTVT.

This chain connects TRBV11-2 to TRBJ2-3; TRBD1 agrees at 7 bases. The CDR3 loop spans 15 amino acids. The germline V gene has CDR1 SGHAT and CDR2 FQNNGV. V trimming: 1 base; J trimming: 3 bases; junction bases outside the gene matches: 4. The CDR3 DNA follows: TGTGCCAGCAGCTTAGGCACAGGGGTAACAGATACGCAGTATTTT. Residues: CASSLGTGVTDTQYF. Full variable domain (remainder filled in from reference TRBV11-2 and TRBJ2-3): EAGVAQSPRYKIIEKRQSVAFWCNPISGHATLYWYQQILGQGPKLLIQFQNNGVVDDSQLPKDRFSAERLKGVDSTLKIQPAKLEDSAVYLCASSLGTGVTDTQYFGPGTRLTVL.

The J gene is TRBJ2-7, the V gene TRBV5-1; tentative D call: TRBD1 (5 bases). Trimming took 4 bases from V and 5 from J, leaving 13 bases between them. The CDR3 is 13 residues long. CDR1 is SGHRS, CDR2 YFSETQ, per germline. In DNA, the CDR3 is TGCGCCAGCAGCGCCAGGGTTGTGGACGAGCAGTACTTC. The encoded protein is CASSARVVDEQYF. The full variable domain, in which reference TRBV5-1 and TRBJ2-7 provide the parts outside the CDR3, is KAGVTQTPRYLIKTRGQQVTLSCSPISGHRSVSWYQQTPGQGLQFLFEYFSETQRNKGNFPGRFSGRQFSNSRSEMNVSTLELGDSALYLCASSARVVDEQYFGPGTRLTVT.

This clone occurred once. The J gene is TRBJ2-7, the V gene TRBV27, with D uncertain. V shed 2 bases and J shed 2 bases, with 13 bases lying between them. This CDR3 comprises 15 residues. Germline V CDR1 and CDR2: MNHEY, SMNVEV (reference sequence). CDR3 in DNA: TGTGCCAGCAGTTTACCCGAGAGGCCTGCCTACGAGCAGTACTTC. It specifies CASSLPERPAYEQYF.

In regard to this clone: This may be a read error, as it is one base from a much larger clone. Different DNA sequences within this sample yield the same CDR3. V usage is TRBV7-2 and J usage is TRBJ2-7; D is ambiguous. The germline CDR1 and CDR2 sequences are SGHTA and FQGNSA. The CDR3 covers 11 residues. V lost 3 bases and J lost 3, with 3 bases in between. This chain's CDR3 is CASSLDYEQYF. CDR3 DNA sequence: TGTGCCAGCAGCTTGGACTACGAGCAGTACTTC. Based on the CDR3 plus reference TRBV7-2 and TRBJ2-7, the full variable domain is GAGVSQSPSNKVTEKGKDVELRCDPISGHTALYWYRQSLGQGLEFLIYFQGNSAPDKSGLPSDRFSAERTGGSVSTLTIQRTQQEDSAVYLCASSLDYEQYFGPGTRLTVT.

The rearrangement links TRBV5-4 to TRBJ2-4, with TRBD1 as a possible D gene (6 bases). This CDR3 spans 16 amino acids. Trimming left V 3 bases short and J 8 bases short, with 21 bases between. The V gene's germline CDR1 is SGHNT and CDR2 YYREEE (reference sequence). The CDR3 loop is CASSSTPSTGVDIQYF. CDR3 nucleotides: TGTGCCAGCAGCTCCACCCCTTCGACAGGCGTGGACATTCAGTACTTC.

This chain uses TRBV27 with TRBJ2-7; 7 nucleotides match TRBD1. Per germline, CDR1 MNHEY and CDR2 SMNVEV (reference sequence). The CDR3 runs to 14 residues. V lost 2 bases to trimming and J lost 5 bases; unmatched junction nucleotides: 6. CDR3 residues: CASSLTGEWNEQYF. The CDR3 region has the DNA TGTGCCAGCAGTTTAACAGGGGAGTGGAACGAGCAGTACTTC.

V and J are TRBV28 and TRBJ1-1; TRBD1 matches 7 bases. This CDR3 has 12 amino acids. The ends lost 5 bases at V and 8 bases at J; junction bases unmatched: 5. In germline, CDR1 is MDHEN, CDR2 SYDVKM. CDR3 sequence: CASSPTGSEAFF. DNA of the CDR3: TGTGCCAGCAGTCCGACAGGGTCAGAAGCTTTCTTT.

This sequence joins TRBV5-4 and TRBJ2-1; 7 bases line up with TRBD2. The V segment lost 4 bases and the J segment 8 bases; nucleotides outside the gene matches: 12. The V gene's germline CDR1 is SGHNT and CDR2 YYREEE (reference sequence). The CDR3 totals 15 residues. The CDR3 is CASSPIERGADEQFF. DNA for the CDR3: TGTGCCAGCAGCCCGATTGAGCGGGGAGCTGATGAGCAGTTCTTC.

This chain connects TRBV11-2 to TRBJ2-1; 7 bases are a match to TRBD2. The CDR3 runs 16 residues. Trimming removed 0 bases from V and 5 bases from J; junction bases left unmatched: 7. From germline, CDR1 is SGHAT and CDR2 FQNNGV. Here the CDR3 reads CASSLDMGGGHNEQFF. Written as DNA, the CDR3 is TGTGCCAGCAGCTTAGATATGGGGGGAGGGCACAATGAGCAGTTCTTC.